A single sample is the source of the 7 T cell receptor beta chains below, sequenced in a study of blood T cell repertoires in COVID-19. TCRdb keeps only in-frame clones here, not all; method: immunoSEQ multiplex PCR. The table has a few hundred thousand clones, approximately 89% seen once. The specimen was peripheral blood. These receptors came from a woman aged 25-40 years with COVID-19, enrolled during active disease.

The chain has TRBV5-4 and TRBJ1-1; TRBD1 agrees at 7 bases. The CDR3 spans 14 residues. Germline V CDR1 and CDR2: SGHNT, YYREEE (reference sequence). Trimming took 3 bases from V and 0 from J; bases not matched to a gene: 2. The chain's CDR3 is CASSWDSLNTEAFF. CDR3 DNA: TGTGCCAGCAGCTGGGACAGTTTGAACACTGAAGCTTTCTTT.

The CDR3 DNA is TGTGCCAGCAGCCAAGTAGAATATAGCGGAACCGACGAGCAGTACTTC. The encoded protein is CASSQVEYSGTDEQYF. The chain combines TRBV3-1 (or the pseudogene TRBV3-2) with TRBJ2-7; D possibly corresponds to TRBD2 (6 bases). The CDR3 is 16 amino acids. V was clipped by 1 base and J by 5 bases, with 18 bases between them. The germline CDR1 and CDR2 sequences are LGHDT and YNNKEL (reference sequence).

This chain uses TRBV28 with TRBJ1-1, with D unresolved. CDR3 length: 12 residues. Trimming removed 10 bases at V and 0 bases at J, with 9 bases between. Per germline, CDR1 MDHEN and CDR2 SYDVKM. This CDR3 reads CATLGVNTEAFF. The CDR3 DNA is TGTGCCACGCTGGGAGTGAACACTGAAGCTTTCTTT.

The chain uses TRBV5-5 and TRBJ1-1; the D gene is possibly TRBD1 (6 bases). The CDR3 has 17 residues. Germline CDR1 is SGHKS and CDR2 is YYEKEE (reference sequence). The V end was cut by 5 bases, the J end by 0 bases, with 20 bases between. CDR3 residues: CASSPSPDSFLNTEAFF. The CDR3 nucleotides are TGTGCCAGCAGTCCCAGCCCGGACAGCTTCCTGAACACTGAAGCTTTCTTT.

The V gene is TRBV4-2, the J gene TRBJ1-2; D gene uncertain. Germline V CDR1 and CDR2: LGHNA, YNFKEQ. Trimming removed 0 bases from V and 1 base from J, with 9 bases in between. This CDR3 has 15 residues. CDR3 amino acids: CASSQDPGGNYGYTF. In DNA, the CDR3 is TGTGCCAGCAGCCAAGACCCGGGTGGTAACTATGGCTACACCTTC.

The chain carries TRBV6-4 and TRBJ2-3; 8 bases are a match to TRBD2. The V and J ends lost 6 bases and 1 base, in that order; junction bases with no gene match: 9. CDR1 and CDR2 from the germline V gene are MRHNA and SNTAGT. The CDR3 extends over 16 amino acids. This CDR3 reads CASSPGGASGTDTQYF. CDR3 sequence (DNA): TGTGCCAGCAGCCCGGGGGGGGCTAGCGGCACAGATACGCAGTATTTT.

The chain has TRBV29-1 and TRBJ1-1; the match to TRBD1 covers 7 bases. The CDR3 consists of 13 residues. Germline trimming cut 5 bases from V and 1 base from J; bases unmatched to any gene: 4. Germline CDR1 is SQVTM and CDR2 is ANQGSEA. The CDR3 sequence is CSVQGEPNTEAFF. In DNA, the CDR3 is TGCAGCGTTCAGGGGGAGCCGAACACTGAAGCTTTCTTT.